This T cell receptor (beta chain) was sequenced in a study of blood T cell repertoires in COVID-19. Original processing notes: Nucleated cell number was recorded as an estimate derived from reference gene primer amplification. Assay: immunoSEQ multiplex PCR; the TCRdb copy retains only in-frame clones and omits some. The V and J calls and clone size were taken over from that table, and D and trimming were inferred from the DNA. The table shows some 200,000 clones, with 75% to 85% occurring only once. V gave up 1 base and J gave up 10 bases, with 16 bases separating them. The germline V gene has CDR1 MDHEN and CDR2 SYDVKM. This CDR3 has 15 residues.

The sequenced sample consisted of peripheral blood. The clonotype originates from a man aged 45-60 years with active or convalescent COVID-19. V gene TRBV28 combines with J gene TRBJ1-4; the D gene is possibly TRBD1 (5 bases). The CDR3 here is CASSLSGGNRGKLFF. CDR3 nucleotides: TGTGCCAGCAGTTTATCTGGGGGGAATCGGGGAAAACTGTTTTTT.